This T cell receptor (beta chain) was profiled in a study of blood T cell repertoires in COVID-19. Unmatched junction bases numbered 7, after V lost 4 bases and J lost 6 bases. The CDR3 extends over 14 amino acids. Germline CDR1 is SGDLS and CDR2 is YYNGEE. In the authors' workflow: Cell counts per sample came from amplifying reference gene primers. Sequencing was performed with immunoSEQ multiplex PCR; in TCRdb, only in-frame clones are kept and a portion is missing. Clone size and V and J calls were adopted from that table, with D and trimming inferred from the DNA. The repertoire has about 140,000 clones, approximately 80% of them found once; the top ten carry approximately 16%.

The chain is built from TRBV9 and TRBJ2-1; 7 nucleotides line up with TRBD1. The sample was peripheral blood. The TCR comes from a man aged 50 to 60 with acute or convalescent COVID-19. This chain's CDR3 is CASSLGQSLNEQFF. In nucleotides, the CDR3 is TGTGCCAGCAGCCTGGGACAGTCCCTCAATGAGCAGTTCTTC.